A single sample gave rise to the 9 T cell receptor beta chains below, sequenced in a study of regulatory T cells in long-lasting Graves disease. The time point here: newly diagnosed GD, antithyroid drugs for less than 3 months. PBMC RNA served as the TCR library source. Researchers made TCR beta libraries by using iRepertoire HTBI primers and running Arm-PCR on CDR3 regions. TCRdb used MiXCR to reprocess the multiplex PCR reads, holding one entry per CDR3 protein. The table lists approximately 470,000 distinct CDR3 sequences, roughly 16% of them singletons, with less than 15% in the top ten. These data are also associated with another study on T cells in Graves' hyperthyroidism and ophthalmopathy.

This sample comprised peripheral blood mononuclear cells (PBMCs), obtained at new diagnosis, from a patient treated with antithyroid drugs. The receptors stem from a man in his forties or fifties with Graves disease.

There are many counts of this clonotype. The CDR3 here is CASSLYSPNEKLFF. The CDR3 coding sequence is TGTGCCAGCAGTTTATACAGCCCGAATGAAAAACTGTTTTTT. V usage is TRBV28 and J usage is TRBJ1-4, with unresolved D. CDR1 and CDR2 (germline): MDHEN, SYDVKM. This CDR3 comprises 14 residues. The ends were cut back, 1 base at V and 5 bases at J, with 8 bases in the middle.

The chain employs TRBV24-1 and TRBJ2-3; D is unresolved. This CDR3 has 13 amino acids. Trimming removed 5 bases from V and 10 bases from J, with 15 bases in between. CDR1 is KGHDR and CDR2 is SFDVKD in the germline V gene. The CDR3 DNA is TGTGCCACCAGTGCCCTGGACCCCGCAGCGCAGTATTTT. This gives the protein CATSALDPAAQYF.

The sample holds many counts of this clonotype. The CDR3 coding sequence is TGCAGTCACCTCCAGGGACAGGAGTACACAGATACGCAGTATTTT. This translates into CSHLQGQEYTDTQYF. This chain connects TRBV20-1 to TRBJ2-3, with TRBD1 matching over 8 bases. The CDR3 is made up of 15 amino acids. Germline values: CDR1 DFQATT, CDR2 SNEGSKA (reference sequence). J gave up 2 bases and V 8 bases, and 12 bases lay outside the gene matches.

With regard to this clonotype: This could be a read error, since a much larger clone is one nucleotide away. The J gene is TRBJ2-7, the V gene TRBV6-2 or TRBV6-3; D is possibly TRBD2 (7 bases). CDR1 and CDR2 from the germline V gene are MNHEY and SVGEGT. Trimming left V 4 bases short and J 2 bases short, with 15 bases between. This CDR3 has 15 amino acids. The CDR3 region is CASSSTGRAAYEQYF. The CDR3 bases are TGTGCCAGCAGTTCTACAGGGAGGGCTGCCTACGAGCAGTACTTC.

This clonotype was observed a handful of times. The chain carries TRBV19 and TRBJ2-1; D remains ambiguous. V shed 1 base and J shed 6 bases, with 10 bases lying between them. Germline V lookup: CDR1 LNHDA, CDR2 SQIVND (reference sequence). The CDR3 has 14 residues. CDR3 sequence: CASSIVGYGNEQFF. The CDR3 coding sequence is TGTGCCAGTAGTATAGTGGGCTACGGCAATGAGCAGTTCTTC. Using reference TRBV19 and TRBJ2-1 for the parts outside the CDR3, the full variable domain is DGGITQSPKYLFRKEGQNVTLSCEQNLNHDAMYWYRQDPGQGLRLIYYSQIVNDFQKGDIAEGYSVSREKKESFPLTVTSAQKNPTAFYLCASSIVGYGNEQFFGPGTRLTVL.

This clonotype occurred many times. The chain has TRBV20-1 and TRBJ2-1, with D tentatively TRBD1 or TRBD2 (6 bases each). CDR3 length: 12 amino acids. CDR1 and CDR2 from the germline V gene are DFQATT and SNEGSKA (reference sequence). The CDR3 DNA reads TGCATCGGGGGAACAGGGTACAATGAGCAGTTCTTC. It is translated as CIGGTGYNEQFF.

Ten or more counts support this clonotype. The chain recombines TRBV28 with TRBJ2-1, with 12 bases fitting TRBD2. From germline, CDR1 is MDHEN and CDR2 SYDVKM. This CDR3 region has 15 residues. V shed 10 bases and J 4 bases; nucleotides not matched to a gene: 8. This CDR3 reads CATATSGSGYNEQFF. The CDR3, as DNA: TGTGCCACCGCGACTAGCGGGAGTGGTTACAATGAGCAGTTCTTC.

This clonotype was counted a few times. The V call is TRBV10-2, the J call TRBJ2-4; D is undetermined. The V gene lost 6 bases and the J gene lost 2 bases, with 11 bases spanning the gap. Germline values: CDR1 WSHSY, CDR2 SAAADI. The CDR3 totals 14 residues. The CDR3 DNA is TGCGCCAGCAGCCTCCCAGGCACCAAAAACATTCAGTACTTC. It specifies CASSLPGTKNIQYF.

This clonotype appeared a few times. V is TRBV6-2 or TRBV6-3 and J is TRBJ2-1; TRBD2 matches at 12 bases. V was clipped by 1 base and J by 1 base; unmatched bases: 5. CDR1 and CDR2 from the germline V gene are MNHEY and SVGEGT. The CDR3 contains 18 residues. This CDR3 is CASSYFRLAGASYNEQFF. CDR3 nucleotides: TGTGCCAGCAGTTACTTTCGACTAGCGGGAGCTTCCTACAATGAGCAGTTCTTC.